These 5 T cell receptor beta chains were sequenced from one sample in a study of control samples from healthy donors and cancer patients. The data were produced by immunoSEQ multiplex PCR, yet TCRdb's version contains in-frame clones alone and is incomplete. The sample records about 140,000 clones, 85% to 95% being singletons. Sequencing used blood. The origin of the receptors is a man in his forties or fifties in good health.

V usage is TRBV5-6 and J usage is TRBJ1-1, with 8 bases lining up with TRBD1. The ends lost 0 bases at V and 1 base at J; junction bases unmatched: 2. The CDR3 totals 15 residues. CDR1 and CDR2 (germline): SGHDT, YYEEEE. The CDR3 nucleotides read TGTGCCAGCAGCTTGGCCGGGACAGGGAACACTGAAGCTTTCTTT. It yields the protein CASSLAGTGNTEAFF.

This chain connects TRBV5-1 to TRBJ2-7; TRBD1 agrees at 7 bases. V lost 0 bases to trimming and J lost 6 bases; unmatched junction nucleotides: 3. The CDR3 runs to 13 residues. Per the germline V gene, CDR1 is SGHRS and CDR2 is YFSETQ. CDR3 sequence reads: CASSLGQGPEQYF. The CDR3 coding sequence is TGCGCCAGCAGCTTGGGACAGGGCCCCGAGCAGTACTTC.

This rearrangement joins TRBV5-1 to TRBJ1-3, with D uncertain. The CDR3 extends over 15 amino acids. Trimming removed 3 bases at V and 0 bases at J, with 10 bases between. From germline, CDR1 is SGHRS and CDR2 YFSETQ. The CDR3 loop reads CASSSGRNSGNTIYF. The CDR3 bases are TGCGCCAGCAGCTCTGGACGGAACTCTGGAAACACCATATATTTT.

The J gene is TRBJ2-2, the V gene TRBV5-1; D unresolved. The germline gives CDR1 SGHRS, CDR2 YFSETQ. Trimming stripped 1 base from V and 4 bases from J, with 5 bases between. There are 13 residues in the CDR3. CDR3 sequence: CASSLSITGELFF. The CDR3 region has the DNA TGCGCCAGCAGCTTGAGTATCACCGGGGAGCTGTTTTTT. Looking up the rest from reference TRBV5-1 and TRBJ2-2 gives the full variable domain: KAGVTQTPRYLIKTRGQQVTLSCSPISGHRSVSWYQQTPGQGLQFLFEYFSETQRNKGNFPGRFSGRQFSNSRSEMNVSTLELGDSALYLCASSLSITGELFFGEGSRLTVL.

The chain couples TRBV10-3 to TRBJ2-1, with 7 bases aligning to TRBD2. J lost 3 bases, V lost 4 bases, and 6 bases had no gene match. Germline CDR1 reads ENHRY; CDR2 reads SYGVKD. The CDR3 totals 15 residues. The CDR3 nucleotides are TGTGCCATCAGTGGAACCGGGACTAACTACAATGAGCAGTTCTTC. Its translation: CAISGTGTNYNEQFF.